This paragraph covers one TCR beta chain sequence. The germline gives CDR1 SGHDN, CDR2 FVKESK. This CDR3 is 14 amino acids long. V lost 4 bases to trimming and J lost 7 bases; unmatched junction nucleotides: 4. Assay: immunoSEQ multiplex PCR; the TCRdb copy retains only in-frame clones and omits some. The profile shows approximately 70,000 clones, more than 85% of them singletons. The source of the sample is a study of T cell changes during pregnancy in multiple sclerosis. Sequenced here: peripheral blood, sampled in the first trimester of pregnancy. The sequence came from a female donor with multiple sclerosis, enrolled in a pregnancy study. The chain links TRBV14 to TRBJ1-6, with 7 bases matching TRBD1. DNA for the CDR3: TGTGCCAGCAGCCGGGGACAGAGAAATTCACCCCTCCACTTT. It is translated as CASSRGQRNSPLHF.